Shown below are 16 T cell receptor beta chains from a single sample sequenced in a study of regulatory T cells in long-lasting Graves disease. Combining iRepertoire HTBI primers with Arm-PCR of CDR3 regions, the authors built TCR beta libraries. TCRdb fed the multiplex PCR reads into MiXCR, producing one record per CDR3 protein. Of 350,000 to 450,000 distinct CDR3 sequences listed, roughly a fifth are singletons. Time point of the sample: persistent/refractory GD, antithyroid drugs over 5 years with positive TRAb. PBMC RNA was the source of the TCR library. This material consisted of peripheral blood mononuclear cells (PBMCs), taken when the disease was refractory, from a patient treated with antithyroid drugs. These receptor sequences come from a female donor with Graves disease.

This clonotype was recorded once. The chain combines TRBV9 with TRBJ2-7; perhaps D is TRBD1 or TRBD2 (5 bases each). From germline, CDR1 is SGDLS and CDR2 YYNGEE. Trimming stripped 4 bases from V and 1 base from J, with 18 bases between. This CDR3 has 16 residues. Written as DNA, the CDR3 is TGTGCCAGCAGCCCCCGTCACCGGGACGGGTCCTACGAGCAGTACTTC. Its translation is CASSPRHRDGSYEQYF.

This clonotype was seen repeatedly, ten times or more. V is TRBV2 and J is TRBJ2-2; 9 bases fit TRBD2. The CDR3 is made up of 13 amino acids. Per germline, CDR1 SNHLY and CDR2 FYNNEI. V dropped 9 bases and J dropped 4; count of bases not matched to a gene: 3. CDR3 in DNA: TGTGCCAGTTCGACTAGCGGCACCGGGGAGCTGTTTTTT. Its protein product is CASSTSGTGELFF.

Only a few counts were recorded for this clonotype. The genes are TRBV5-1 and TRBJ2-7; 9 bases are a match to TRBD1. The CDR3 covers 15 residues. Germline V gives CDR1 SGHRS, CDR2 YFSETQ. The trim removed 0 bases at V and 2 bases at J, leaving 3 bases unmatched. CDR3 loop: CASSLGGTGTYEQYF. The CDR3 DNA reads as TGCGCCAGCAGCTTGGGAGGGACAGGGACCTACGAGCAGTACTTC.

The rearrangement joins TRBV27 to TRBJ2-2; 13 bases agree with TRBD2. The germline V gene encodes CDR1 MNHEY and CDR2 SMNVEV (reference sequence). The junction had 10 bases not matched to a gene; V was cut back by 3 bases and J by 3 bases. The CDR3 covers 19 residues. CDR3 coding DNA: TGTGCCAGCAGTTTCTCCGGACTAGCGGGAGACGGGGACACCGGGGAGCTGTTTTTT. Its protein product is CASSFSGLAGDGDTGELFF.

This clonotype was detected ten times or more. The V call is TRBV28, the J call TRBJ2-2; 7 nucleotides match TRBD1. The length of the CDR3 is 14 residues. Germline V lookup: CDR1 MDHEN, CDR2 SYDVKM. V was pared by 6 bases and J by 6 bases, with 7 bases of the junction left unmatched. The CDR3 loop is CASSLRRGPGELFF. The CDR3 bases are TGTGCCAGCAGCCTACGTAGGGGGCCCGGGGAGCTGTTTTTT.

This clonotype was counted many times. The rearrangement links TRBV6-1 to TRBJ1-1; D ambiguous. From germline, CDR1 is MNHNS and CDR2 SASEGT. V lost 7 bases and J 1 base, leaving 7 bases between the germline ends. The CDR3 sequence is 12 residues long. CDR3 DNA sequence: TGTGCCAGCATTGCGGGGAACACTGAAGCTTTCTTT. Translation gives CASIAGNTEAFF.

This clonotype was observed many times. J is TRBJ2-2 and V is TRBV3-1; TRBD2 might be the D (5 bases). Trimming stripped 4 bases from V and 8 bases from J, with 20 bases between. Germline V gene sequence: CDR1 LGHDT, CDR2 YNNKEL (reference sequence). The CDR3 consists of 16 residues. DNA for the CDR3: TGTGCCAGCAGCCTCCTTAGTAAGGGAGATGGGGGGGAGCTGTTTTTT. Translating gives CASSLLSKGDGGELFF.

This clonotype was seen only a few times. The genes are TRBV3-1 and TRBJ2-2, with TRBD2 matching 7 bases. The CDR3 loop spans 16 amino acids. Losses at the gene ends were 3 bases for V and 3 bases for J; bases not matched to a gene: 7. Germline CDR1 reads LGHDT; CDR2 reads YNNKEL (reference sequence). The CDR3 reads CASSQLGGSHTGELFF. For the CDR3, the DNA is TGTGCCAGCAGCCAGCTCGGCGGGAGCCACACCGGGGAGCTGTTTTTT.

This clonotype has a count of ten or more. The chain has TRBV2 and TRBJ1-2, with 8 bases that match TRBD1. The junction had 7 bases not matched to a gene; V was cut back by 5 bases and J by 8 bases. CDR3 length: 13 residues. Germline V gene data show CDR1 as SNHLY and CDR2 as FYNNEI. The CDR3 region is CASSWDRLRGYTF. The CDR3 bases are TGTGCCAGCAGTTGGGACAGGCTAAGAGGCTACACCTTC.

The chain uses TRBV20-1 and TRBJ2-6; 8 positions match TRBD1. The V gene's germline CDR1 is DFQATT and CDR2 SNEGSKA (reference sequence). The CDR3 has 17 amino acids. Trimming took 2 bases from V and 0 from J; bases not matched to a gene: 6. CDR3 DNA sequence: TGCAGTGCTAGAAGGACAGGGACCCTCTCTGGGGCCAACGTCCTGACTTTC. Encoded protein: CSARRTGTLSGANVLTF.

This clonotype has more than one count but fewer than ten. The V call is TRBV10-3, the J call TRBJ2-1; D is perhaps TRBD2 (6 bases). Looked up from germline, CDR1 is ENHRY and CDR2 is SYGVKD. The CDR3 runs to 16 residues. Between the trimmed V and J ends, which lost 9 bases and 0 bases, there was a span of 18 bases. This chain's CDR3 is CAISRDSYNSYNEQFF. Written as DNA, the CDR3 is TGTGCCATAAGCCGGGACTCCTATAACTCCTACAATGAGCAGTTCTTC.

This clonotype has a handful of counts. The chain is built from TRBV6-1 and TRBJ1-1, with a possible D match to TRBD1 (6 bases). Germline CDR1 is MNHNS and CDR2 is SASEGT. V was shortened by 10 bases and J by 0 bases, with 15 bases between the two germline ends. The CDR3 covers 14 residues. The chain's CDR3 is CANRGGTLNTEAFF. CDR3 nucleotide sequence: TGTGCCAACAGAGGAGGGACACTGAACACTGAAGCTTTCTTT.

Only a few counts were recorded for this clonotype. The genes are TRBV7-3 and TRBJ1-3; 9 bases line up with TRBD1. CDR3 length equals 14 residues. Trimming took 5 bases from V and 6 from J; bases not matched to a gene: 5. Germline CDR1 SGHTA, CDR2 FQGTGA. The CDR3 DNA reads as TGTGCCAGCAGCCCGAGACAGGGGGTAAACACCATATATTTT. Translating gives CASSPRQGVNTIYF.

The chain uses TRBV13 and TRBJ2-6, with 10 bases fitting TRBD1. CDR1 is PRHDT, CDR2 FYEKMQ, per germline (reference sequence). The CDR3 contains 16 residues. Trimming cost V 8 bases and J 1 base; bases outside gene matches: 5. CDR3 residues: CASWDRGSSGANVLTF. CDR3 DNA: TGTGCCAGCTGGGACAGGGGATCGTCTGGGGCCAACGTCCTGACTTTC.

This clonotype has a handful of counts. The V gene is TRBV9, the J gene TRBJ1-1; possible D gene TRBD1, 5 bases. The CDR3 consists of 13 residues. Trimming stripped 4 bases from V and 10 bases from J, with 17 bases between. Looked up from germline, CDR1 is SGDLS and CDR2 is YYNGEE. Written as DNA, the CDR3 is TGTGCCAGCAGCTCGAGCCAGGGCAATCCAGCTTTCTTT. It is translated as CASSSSQGNPAFF.

This clonotype was detected ten times or more. The chain uses TRBV30 and TRBJ1-1; tentatively, D is TRBD1 (6 bases). Germline CDR1 GTSNPN, CDR2 SVGIG (reference sequence). The V end lost 1 base, the J end lost 0 bases, and 9 bases lay between the germline ends. This CDR3 comprises 14 residues. CDR3 protein: CAWSADRLNTEAFF. CDR3 in DNA: TGTGCCTGGAGTGCAGACAGGTTGAACACTGAAGCTTTCTTT.